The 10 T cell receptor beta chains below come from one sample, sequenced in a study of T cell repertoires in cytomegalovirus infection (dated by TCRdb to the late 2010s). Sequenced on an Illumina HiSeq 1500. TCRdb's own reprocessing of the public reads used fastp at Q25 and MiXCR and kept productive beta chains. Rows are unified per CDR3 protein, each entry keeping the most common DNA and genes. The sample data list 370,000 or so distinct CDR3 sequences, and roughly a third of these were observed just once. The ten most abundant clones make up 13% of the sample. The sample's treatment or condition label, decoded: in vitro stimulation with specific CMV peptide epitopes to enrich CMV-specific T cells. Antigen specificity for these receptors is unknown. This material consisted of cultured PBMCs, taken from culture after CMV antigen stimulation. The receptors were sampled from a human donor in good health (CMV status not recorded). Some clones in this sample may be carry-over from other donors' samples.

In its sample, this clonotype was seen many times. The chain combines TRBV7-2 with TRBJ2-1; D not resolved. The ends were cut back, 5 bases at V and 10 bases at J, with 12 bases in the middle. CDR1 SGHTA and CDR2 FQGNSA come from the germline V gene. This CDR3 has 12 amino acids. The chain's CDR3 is CASSPSLAEQFF. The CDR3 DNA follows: TGTGCCAGCAGCCCATCTCTCGCCGAGCAGTTCTTC. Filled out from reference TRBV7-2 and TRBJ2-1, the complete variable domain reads GAGVSQSPSNKVTEKGKDVELRCDPISGHTALYWYRQSLGQGLEFLIYFQGNSAPDKSGLPSDRFSAERTGGSVSTLTIQRTQQEDSAVYLCASSPSLAEQFFGPGTRLTVL.

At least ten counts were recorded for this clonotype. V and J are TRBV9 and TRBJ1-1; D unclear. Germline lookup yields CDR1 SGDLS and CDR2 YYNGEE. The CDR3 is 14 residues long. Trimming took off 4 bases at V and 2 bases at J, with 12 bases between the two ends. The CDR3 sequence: CASSPQPTNTEAFF. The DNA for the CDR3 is TGTGCCAGCAGCCCACAGCCAACCAACACTGAAGCTTTCTTT. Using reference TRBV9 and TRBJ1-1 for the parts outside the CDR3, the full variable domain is DSGVTQTPKHLITATGQRVTLRCSPRSGDLSVYWYQQSLDQGLQFLIQYYNGEERAKGNILERFSAQQFPDLHSELNLSSLELGDSALYFCASSPQPTNTEAFFGQGTRLTVV.

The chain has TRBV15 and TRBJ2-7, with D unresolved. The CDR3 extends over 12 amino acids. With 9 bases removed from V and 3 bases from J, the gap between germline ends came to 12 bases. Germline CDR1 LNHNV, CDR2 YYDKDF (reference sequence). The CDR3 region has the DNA TGTGCCACGAACCCGCTCAGCTACGAGCAGTACGTC. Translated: CATNPLSYEQYV.

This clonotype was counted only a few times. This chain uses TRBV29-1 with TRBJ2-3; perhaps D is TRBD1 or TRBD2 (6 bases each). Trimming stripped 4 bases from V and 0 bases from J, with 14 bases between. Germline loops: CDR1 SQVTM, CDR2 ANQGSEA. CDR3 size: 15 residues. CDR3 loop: CSVVGGLISTDTQYF. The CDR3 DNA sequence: TGCAGCGTTGTAGGGGGGCTTATCAGCACAGATACGCAGTATTTT.

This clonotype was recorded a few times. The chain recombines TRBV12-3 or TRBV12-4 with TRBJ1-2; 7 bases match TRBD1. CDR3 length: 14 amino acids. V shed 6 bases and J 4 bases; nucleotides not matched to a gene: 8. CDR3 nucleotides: TGTGCCAGCAGGGCGACAGGGTTGAGCTATGGCTACACCTTC. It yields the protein CASRATGLSYGYTF.

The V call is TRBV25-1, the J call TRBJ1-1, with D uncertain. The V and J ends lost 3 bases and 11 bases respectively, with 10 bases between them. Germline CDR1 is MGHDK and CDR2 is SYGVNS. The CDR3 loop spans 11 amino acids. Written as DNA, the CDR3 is TGTGCCAGCAGTGACAGGCTTATGGCTTTCTTT. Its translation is CASSDRLMAFF.

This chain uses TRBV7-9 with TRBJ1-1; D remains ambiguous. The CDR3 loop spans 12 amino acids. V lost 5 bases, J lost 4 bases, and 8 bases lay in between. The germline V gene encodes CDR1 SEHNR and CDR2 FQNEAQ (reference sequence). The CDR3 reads CASSKTGTEAFF. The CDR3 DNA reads TGTGCCAGCAGCAAGACTGGCACTGAAGCTTTCTTT. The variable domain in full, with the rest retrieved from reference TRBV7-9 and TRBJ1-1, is DTGVSQNPRHKITKRGQNVTFRCDPISEHNRLYWYRQTLGQGPEFLTYFQNEAQLEKSRLLSDRFSAERPKGSFSTLEIQRTEQGDSAMYLCASSKTGTEAFFGQGTRLTVV.

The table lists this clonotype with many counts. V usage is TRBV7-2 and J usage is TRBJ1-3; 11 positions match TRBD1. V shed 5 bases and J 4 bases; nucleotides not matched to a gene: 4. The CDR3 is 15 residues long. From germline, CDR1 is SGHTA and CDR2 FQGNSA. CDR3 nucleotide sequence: TGTGCCAGCAGCAAATGGACAGGGGGCGGAAACACCATATATTTT. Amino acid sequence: CASSKWTGGGNTIYF. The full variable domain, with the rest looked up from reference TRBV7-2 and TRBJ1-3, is GAGVSQSPSNKVTEKGKDVELRCDPISGHTALYWYRQSLGQGLEFLIYFQGNSAPDKSGLPSDRFSAERTGGSVSTLTIQRTQQEDSAVYLCASSKWTGGGNTIYFGEGSWLTVV.

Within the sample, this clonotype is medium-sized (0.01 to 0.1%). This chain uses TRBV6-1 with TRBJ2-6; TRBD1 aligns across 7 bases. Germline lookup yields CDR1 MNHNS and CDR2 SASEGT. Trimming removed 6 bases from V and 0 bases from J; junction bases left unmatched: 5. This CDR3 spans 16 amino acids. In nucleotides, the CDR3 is TGTGCCAGCAGAAAGGGACAGAGCTCTGGGGCCAACGTCCTGACTTTC. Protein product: CASRKGQSSGANVLTF.

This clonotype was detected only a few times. CDR3 residues: CASSPGGGTLSYGYTF. CDR3 in DNA: TGTGCCAGCAGCCCCGGTGGGGGCACCCTTAGTTATGGCTACACCTTC. The chain is built from TRBV7-2 and TRBJ1-2; TRBD1 is a possible D gene (6 bases). Trimming removed 5 bases from V and 5 bases from J, with 21 bases in between. The germline CDR1 and CDR2 sequences are SGHTA and FQGNSA. The CDR3 consists of 16 residues.